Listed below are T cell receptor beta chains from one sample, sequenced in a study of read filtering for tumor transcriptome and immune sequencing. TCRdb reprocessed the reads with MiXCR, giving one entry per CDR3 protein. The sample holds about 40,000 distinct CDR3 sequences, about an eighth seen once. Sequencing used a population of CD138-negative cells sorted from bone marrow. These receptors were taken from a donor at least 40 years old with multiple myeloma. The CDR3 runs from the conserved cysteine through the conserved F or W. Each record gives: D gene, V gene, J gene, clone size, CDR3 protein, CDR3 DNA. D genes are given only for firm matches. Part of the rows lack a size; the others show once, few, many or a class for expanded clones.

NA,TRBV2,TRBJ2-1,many,CASFTGPINNEQFF,TGTGCCAGTTTTACCGGGCCGATAAACAATGAGCAGTTCTTC
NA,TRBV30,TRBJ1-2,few,CAWSEGVNHGYTF,TGTGCCTGGAGCGAGGGGGTCAACCATGGCTACACCTTC
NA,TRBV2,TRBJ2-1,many,CASMGQGRKRGTYNEQFF,TGTGCCAGCATGGGGCAGGGGAGAAAGAGGGGCACCTACAATGAGCAGTTCTTC
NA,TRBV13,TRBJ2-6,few,CASSLIDNSRETGANVLTF,TGTGCCAGCAGCTTAATAGATAATAGTCGGGAGACTGGGGCCAACGTCCTGACTTTC
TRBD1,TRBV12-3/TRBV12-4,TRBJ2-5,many,CASSLDRGRETQYF,TGTGCCAGCAGTTTAGACAGGGGGCGAGAGACCCAGTACTTC
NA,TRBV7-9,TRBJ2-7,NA,CASSFQSAEQYF,TGTGCCAGCAGCTTTCAGAGTGCCGAGCAGTACTTC
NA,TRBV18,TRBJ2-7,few,CASSPPDGYEQYF,TGTGCCAGCTCACCACCGGACGGCTACGAGCAGTACTTC
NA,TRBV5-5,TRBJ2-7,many,CASSLERTSYEQYF,TGTGCCAGCAGCTTGGAGAGGACCTCCTACGAGCAGTACTTC
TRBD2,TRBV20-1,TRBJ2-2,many,CSARPSGRVSTGELFF,TGCAGTGCTAGACCTAGCGGGAGGGTCAGCACCGGGGAGCTGTTTTTT
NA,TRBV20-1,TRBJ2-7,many,CSARTDSYEQYF,TGCAGTGCTAGAACTGATTCCTACGAGCAGTACTTC
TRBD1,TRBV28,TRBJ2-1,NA,CATPYSRDRGGYNEQFF,TGTGCCACCCCGTATTCCCGGGACAGGGGAGGCTACAATGAGCAGTTCTTC
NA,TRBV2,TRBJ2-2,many,CASNPTRNTGELFF,TGTGCCAGCAATCCAACCCGGAACACCGGGGAGCTGTTTTTT
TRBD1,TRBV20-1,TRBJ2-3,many,CSASFRDRGTDTQYF,TGCAGTGCTAGTTTCCGGGACAGGGGCACAGATACGCAGTATTTT
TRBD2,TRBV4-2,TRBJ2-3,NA,CASSQLAGVQSDTQYF,TGTGCCAGCAGCCAACTAGCGGGAGTACAGTCAGATACGCAGTATTTT
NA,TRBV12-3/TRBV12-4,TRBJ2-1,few,CASRIAAGPSNEQFF,TGTGCCAGCAGAATAGCGGCAGGGCCTTCCAATGAGCAGTTCTTC
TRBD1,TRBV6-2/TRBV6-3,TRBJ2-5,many,CASSSRDRGPETQYF,TGTGCCAGCAGCTCGCGGGACAGGGGGCCGGAGACCCAGTACTTC
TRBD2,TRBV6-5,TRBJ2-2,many,CASSFGLALGIGELFF,TGTGCCAGCAGTTTCGGACTAGCGTTAGGCATCGGGGAGCTGTTTTTT
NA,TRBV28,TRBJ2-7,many,CASMEHLRTYEQYF,TGTGCCAGCATGGAGCACCTCAGGACCTACGAGCAGTACTTC
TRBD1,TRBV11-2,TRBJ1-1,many,CASRKYWTGKGTAEAFF,TGTGCCAGCAGGAAATATTGGACAGGGAAGGGAACGGCTGAAGCTTTCTTT
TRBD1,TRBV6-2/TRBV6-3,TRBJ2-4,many,CASSLDNSGGIQYF,TGTGCCAGCAGTTTGGACAATTCAGGGGGCATTCAGTACTTC
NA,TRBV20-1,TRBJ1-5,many,CSARDRKGNNQPQHF,TGCAGTGCTAGAGATCGGAAAGGGAACAATCAGCCCCAGCATTTT
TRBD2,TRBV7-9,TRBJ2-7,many,CASSLSGSSYEQYF,TGTGCCAGCAGCTTAAGCGGGAGCTCCTACGAGCAGTACTTC
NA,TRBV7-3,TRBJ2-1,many,CASSLMARGNNEQFF,TGTGCCAGCAGCTTAATGGCACGGGGGAACAATGAGCAGTTCTTC
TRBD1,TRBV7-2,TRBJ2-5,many,CASSLQGVRGETQYF,TGTGCCAGCAGCTTACAGGGGGTGAGGGGGGAGACCCAGTACTTC
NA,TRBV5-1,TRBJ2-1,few,CASSPSYNEQFF,TGCGCCAGCAGCCCATCCTACAATGAGCAGTTCTTC
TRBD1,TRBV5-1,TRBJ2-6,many,CASSPGQGSSGANVLTF,TGCGCCAGCAGCCCAGGACAGGGATCCTCTGGGGCCAACGTCCTGACTTTC
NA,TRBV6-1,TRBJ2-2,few,CASRLGGGELFF,TGTGCCAGCAGGCTCGGAGGAGGGGAGCTGTTTTTT
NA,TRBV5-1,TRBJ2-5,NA,CASSFYGLKETQYF,TGCGCCAGCAGCTTTTATGGACTAAAAGAGACCCAGTACTTC
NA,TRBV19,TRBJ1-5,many,CASNEGVGQPQHF,TGTGCCAGCAACGAGGGGGTCGGACAGCCCCAGCATTTT
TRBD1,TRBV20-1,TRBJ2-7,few,CSAFRDREYEQYF,TGCAGTGCTTTCCGGGACAGGGAGTACGAGCAGTACTTC
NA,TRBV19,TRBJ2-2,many,CASSTGRTGELFF,TGTGCCAGTAGTACTGGGAGAACCGGGGAGCTGTTTTTT
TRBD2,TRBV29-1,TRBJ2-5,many,CSVDPSGQETQYF,TGCAGCGTTGACCCTAGCGGACAAGAGACCCAGTACTTC
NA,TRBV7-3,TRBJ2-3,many,CASSFGTDTQYF,TGTGCCAGCAGCTTCGGCACAGATACGCAGTATTTT
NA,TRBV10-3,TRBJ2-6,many,CAISGWGTGANVLTF,TGTGCCATCAGTGGCTGGGGGACCGGGGCCAACGTCCTGACTTTC
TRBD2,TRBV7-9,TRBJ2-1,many,CASSSRPLLAGEGEQFF,TGTGCCAGCAGCTCCAGACCCCTGCTAGCGGGAGAGGGTGAGCAGTTCTTC
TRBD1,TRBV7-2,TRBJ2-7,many,CASSGSGQGDEQYF,TGTGCCAGCAGCGGCTCGGGACAGGGGGACGAGCAGTACTTC